This T cell receptor beta chain was profiled in a study of T-cell reconstitution after alpha-beta-depleted transplantation in children. Findings and caveats of the study: Surviving thymic progenitors and recipient T cells were the source of high TCRbeta diversity at day 60 in some patients. Diversity and T-cell counts at one year after transplant derived mostly from new T cells.

Unique molecular identifiers were incorporated when the TCRbeta library was constructed. TCRdb ran MiXCR on the PCR reads and lists one entry per CDR3 protein. This table holds roughly 100,000 distinct CDR3 sequences, approximately 8% found once. In its sample, this clonotype was seen many times. What it binds is unknown. Trimming cost V 2 bases and J 5 bases, with 10 bases left between them. Germline loops: CDR1 ENHRY, CDR2 SYGVKD. The CDR3 runs 14 residues. This receptor was obtained from a boy between 2 and 15 years old with acute lymphoblastic leukemia, due to receive a stem cell transplant. The sequenced sample was PBMCs, obtained before TCRalphabeta/CD19-depleted stem cell transplant. This sequence joins TRBV10-3 and TRBJ2-1; D ambiguous. The CDR3 DNA reads as TGTGCCATCAGTGAGGGGATCCGAAACAATGAGCAGTTCTTC. Protein: CAISEGIRNNEQFF.